The 29 T cell receptor beta chains given below trace back to one sample, sequenced in a study of T cell repertoires in cytomegalovirus infection. No antigen has been identified for these receptors. In TCRdb, the reads were re-called with MiXCR into one record per CDR3 protein. The table records around 570,000 distinct CDR3 sequences, approximately 40% of them present only once. The sequences come from cultured PBMCs, collected from culture after CMV antigen stimulation. These receptor sequences come from a human donor in good health (CMV status not recorded). Some clones in this sample may be carry-over from other donors' samples.

The chain couples TRBV30 to TRBJ2-3; 11 nucleotides line up with TRBD1. This CDR3 spans 14 amino acids. Unmatched junction bases numbered 4, after V lost 4 bases and J lost 4 bases. Germline V gene lookup returns CDR1 GTSNPN and CDR2 SVGIG (reference sequence). DNA for the CDR3: TGTGCCTGGACCGGACAGGGGGCGGCAGATACGCAGTATTTT. The encoded protein is CAWTGQGAADTQYF.

The chain recombines TRBV7-6 with TRBJ2-3; D is ambiguous. The germline CDR1 and CDR2 sequences are SGHVS and FNYEAQ. Trimming cost V 2 bases and J 1 base, with 13 bases left between them. CDR3 length: 16 amino acids. The CDR3 sequence is CASSLIRAWGTDTQYF. CDR3 coding DNA: TGTGCCAGCAGCTTAATCCGGGCTTGGGGCACAGATACGCAGTATTTT. The full variable domain, with the rest looked up from reference TRBV7-6 and TRBJ2-3, is GAGVSQSPRYKVTKRGQDVALRCDPISGHVSLYWYRQALGQGPEFLTYFNYEAQQDKSGLPNDRFSAERPEGSISTLTIQRTEQRDSAMYRCASSLIRAWGTDTQYFGPGTRLTVL.

This rearrangement joins TRBV10-3 to TRBJ1-5; D remains unclear. This CDR3 contains 13 residues. The germline CDR1 and CDR2 sequences are ENHRY and SYGVKD. Trimming pared 8 bases from V and 0 bases from J, leaving 8 bases between. This CDR3 reads CAIGTDSNQPQHF. The CDR3 DNA reads as TGTGCCATCGGAACCGATAGCAATCAGCCCCAGCATTTT.

This rearrangement joins TRBV5-1 to TRBJ2-4; 11 bases agree with TRBD2. CDR1 and CDR2 from the germline V gene are SGHRS and YFSETQ. The CDR3 has 22 amino acids. Germline trimming cut 0 bases from V and 3 bases from J; bases unmatched to any gene: 20. The CDR3 loop is CASSLEETSGAEGLVGKNIQYF. The CDR3 DNA reads TGCGCCAGCAGCTTGGAAGAGACTAGCGGGGCGGAGGGACTAGTAGGCAAAAACATTCAGTACTTC.

The chain links TRBV19 to TRBJ1-1; D not certain. Germline CDR1 LNHDA, CDR2 SQIVND (reference sequence). With 11 bases removed from V and 1 base from J, the gap between germline ends came to 14 bases. This CDR3 has 13 amino acids. The CDR3, as DNA: TGTGCCGCGAGTGATTGGGGGAACACTGAAGCTTTCTTT. It translates to CAASDWGNTEAFF.

This sequence joins TRBV7-2 and TRBJ2-1; possibly TRBD2 for D (6 bases). Germline V lookup: CDR1 SGHTA, CDR2 FQGNSA. The CDR3 has 14 residues. Trimming left V 5 bases short and J 12 bases short, with 20 bases between. CDR3 loop: CASSEQAGPRAQFF. The DNA of the CDR3 is TGTGCCAGCAGCGAGCAGGCGGGACCGAGGGCGCAGTTCTTC.

This clonotype was found a few times. The chain employs TRBV7-2 and TRBJ2-7; D call uncertain. This CDR3 spans 12 amino acids. The V and J ends lost 5 bases and 6 bases respectively, with 11 bases between them. CDR1 SGHTA and CDR2 FQGNSA come from the germline V gene. The CDR3 DNA follows: TGTGCCAGCAGCCTAGTAGGCTTCGAGCAGTACTTC. Translated, it gives CASSLVGFEQYF.

The table lists this clonotype with a few counts. The chain links TRBV28 to TRBJ1-5, with D perhaps matching TRBD1 (5 bases). The V gene lost 6 bases and the J gene lost 0 bases, with 6 bases spanning the gap. The length of the CDR3 is 13 residues. The germline V gene has CDR1 MDHEN and CDR2 SYDVKM. In DNA, the CDR3 is TGTGCCAGCAGGACAGATAGCAATCAGCCCCAGCATTTT. Encoded protein: CASRTDSNQPQHF.

As regards this clonotype: Germline is not matched at one junction end, which may reflect a read error. The chain employs TRBV10-3 and TRBJ2-3; D remains unclear. Germline values: CDR1 ENHRY, CDR2 SYGVKD. The CDR3 loop spans 16 amino acids. In nucleotides, the CDR3 is TGTGCCATCAACGCCAACCCGATCCACGGCACAAATACGCAGTATTTT. Its protein is CAINANPIHGTNTQYF.

This clonotype was seen at least ten times. The chain employs TRBV7-2 and TRBJ1-4, with 7 bases fitting TRBD1. The germline V gene has CDR1 SGHTA and CDR2 FQGNSA. Germline trimming cut 2 bases from V and 6 bases from J; bases unmatched to any gene: 3. This CDR3 comprises 14 residues. The CDR3 region is CASSLRGRDEKLFF. CDR3 sequence (DNA): TGTGCCAGCAGCTTAAGGGGGCGCGATGAAAAACTGTTTTTT.

This clonotype was counted only a few times. The rearrangement uses TRBV5-1 and TRBJ1-2; D unclear. CDR1 SGHRS and CDR2 YFSETQ come from the germline V gene. Between the trimmed V and J ends, which lost 2 bases and 5 bases, there was a span of 7 bases. The CDR3 consists of 12 residues. The CDR3 sequence is CASSFTGYGYTF. The CDR3 DNA sequence: TGCGCCAGCAGCTTCACGGGTTATGGCTACACCTTC.

The V call is TRBV7-3, the J call TRBJ2-2, with no clear D. Germline V gives CDR1 SGHTA, CDR2 FQGTGA. V was shortened by 2 bases and J by 4 bases, with 14 bases between the two germline ends. The CDR3 is 16 residues long. CDR3 DNA: TGTGCCAGCAGCTTAGGAGAAGGGTTGGGCACCGGGGAGCTGTTTTTT. It translates to CASSLGEGLGTGELFF.

The CDR3, as DNA: TGTGCCAGCAGCTTAGAGCACCGAAGTTGGAATGAGCAGTTCTTC. Protein sequence: CASSLEHRSWNEQFF. The chain carries TRBV7-8 and TRBJ2-1; the D is unclear. The CDR3 runs to 15 residues. Per the germline V gene, CDR1 is SGHVS and CDR2 is FQNEAQ. With 1 base removed from V and 7 bases from J, the gap between germline ends came to 14 bases. The variable domain in full, completed from reference TRBV7-8 and TRBJ2-1, reads GAGVSQSPRYKVAKRGQDVALRCDPISGHVSLFWYQQALGQGPEFLTYFQNEAQLDKSGLPSDRFFAERPEGSVSTLKIQRTQQEDSAVYLCASSLEHRSWNEQFFGPGTRLTVL.

This clonotype was picked up a small number of times. This chain uses TRBV7-6 with TRBJ1-5; TRBD1 matches at 7 bases. The V segment lost 2 bases and the J segment 8 bases; nucleotides outside the gene matches: 12. Looked up from germline, CDR1 is SGHVS and CDR2 is FNYEAQ. The CDR3 length is 16 residues. The chain's CDR3 is CASSLSVTGYNEPQHF. CDR3 bases: TGTGCCAGCAGCTTATCCGTGACAGGGTATAATGAGCCCCAGCATTTT.

The V and J genes are TRBV27 and TRBJ1-2, with D maybe TRBD1 (6 bases). The CDR3 is 14 residues long. V lost 6 bases, J lost 2 bases, and 13 bases lay in between. Looked up from germline, CDR1 is MNHEY and CDR2 is SMNVEV (reference sequence). The CDR3 coding sequence is TGTGCCAGCAGCCGCCAGGGGAACAACTATGGCTACACCTTC. This encodes CASSRQGNNYGYTF.

The table lists this clonotype with a few counts. The chain carries TRBV7-2 and TRBJ1-2, with D uncertain. The CDR3 consists of 14 residues. Germline V CDR1 and CDR2: SGHTA, FQGNSA. The germline V and J ends were trimmed by 3 bases and 2 bases, with 10 bases remaining between them. The CDR3 nucleotides read TGTGCCAGCAGCTTGTACAGCCCAAACTATGGCTACACCTTC. Its protein product is CASSLYSPNYGYTF.

The chain couples TRBV28 to TRBJ1-2, with D hard to call. The CDR3 spans 15 residues. Germline CDR1 reads MDHEN; CDR2 reads SYDVKM. Between the trimmed V and J ends, which lost 4 bases and 8 bases, there was a span of 20 bases. The CDR3 region is CASSSVRYAAKGYTF. For the CDR3, the DNA is TGTGCCAGCAGTTCCGTCAGATATGCGGCAAAGGGCTACACCTTC.

The chain recombines TRBV6-2 or TRBV6-3 with TRBJ1-1; 8 bases are a match to TRBD1. The CDR3 contains 16 residues. CDR1 is MNHEY and CDR2 is SVGEGT in the germline V gene. V lost 6 bases and J lost 5; bases outside the gene matches: 14. The CDR3 nucleotides are TGTGCCAGCAGCCCACACCACGACAGGGGAAGGACTGAAGCTTTCTTT. Translated: CASSPHHDRGRTEAFF.

This clonotype was seen more than once but under ten times. The V and J genes are TRBV7-8 and TRBJ2-5; 7 positions agree with TRBD2. V dropped 6 bases and J dropped 5; count of bases not matched to a gene: 6. The germline CDR1 and CDR2 sequences are SGHVS and FQNEAQ. CDR3 length: 13 amino acids. CDR3 DNA: TGTGCCAGCAGGGAGCGGGGTGGGGAGACCCAGTACTTC. Its translation: CASRERGGETQYF.

In its sample, this clonotype was seen a few times. The chain carries TRBV7-9 and TRBJ2-2, with 8 bases fitting TRBD1. Germline V gene lookup returns CDR1 SEHNR and CDR2 FQNEAQ (reference sequence). The CDR3 is 16 residues long. J gave up 1 base and V 5 bases, and 6 bases lay outside the gene matches. The CDR3 region is CASSPPGGRNTGELFF. For the CDR3, the DNA is TGTGCCAGCAGCCCCCCAGGGGGCAGGAACACCGGGGAGCTGTTTTTT.

The V gene is TRBV4-2, the J gene TRBJ1-2, with D possibly TRBD1 on 5 matching bases. This CDR3 is 14 amino acids long. Germline CDR1 and CDR2: LGHNA and YNFKEQ. Between the trimmed V and J ends, which lost 3 bases and 11 bases, there was a span of 19 bases. The CDR3 spells CASSQGGVANPYTF. CDR3 nucleotide sequence: TGTGCCAGCAGCCAGGGGGGAGTTGCCAACCCTTACACCTTC.

Many counts were recorded for this clonotype. The rearrangement links TRBV7-2 to TRBJ2-3; 10 bases are shared with TRBD2. The germline gives CDR1 SGHTA, CDR2 FQGNSA. Germline trimming cut 5 bases from V and 6 bases from J; bases unmatched to any gene: 5. CDR3 size: 14 residues. CDR3 sequence (DNA): TGTGCCAGCAGCCGACTAGCGGGTCGCGATACGCAGTATTTT. It specifies CASSRLAGRDTQYF.

J is TRBJ2-7 and V is TRBV6-5, with a possible D match to TRBD1 (6 bases). V lost 7 bases, J lost 0 bases, and 16 bases lay in between. The germline V gene encodes CDR1 MNHEY and CDR2 SVGAGI. The CDR3 runs 15 residues. CDR3 in amino acids: CASTQMKGHSYEQYF. CDR3 bases: TGTGCCAGCACTCAGATGAAGGGACACTCCTACGAGCAGTACTTC.

The chain links TRBV28 to TRBJ2-7; D remains unclear. The CDR3 length is 14 residues. Trimming cost V 4 bases and J 0 bases, with 10 bases left between them. CDR1 and CDR2 (germline): MDHEN, SYDVKM. The CDR3 sequence: CASSSGHYSYEQYF. In DNA form, the CDR3 reads TGTGCCAGCAGTTCCGGGCACTACTCCTACGAGCAGTACTTC.

The table lists this clonotype with a few counts. The chain combines TRBV4-1 with TRBJ1-5; D may be TRBD1 (5 bases). Germline CDR1 and CDR2: MGHRA and YSYEKL. With 2 bases removed from V and 7 bases from J, the gap between germline ends came to 12 bases. The CDR3 has 14 residues. The DNA of the CDR3 is TGCGCCAGCAGCCAATTGGGGGGGGGACAGCCCCAGCATTTT. Its translation: CASSQLGGGQPQHF.

The rearrangement joins TRBV7-8 to TRBJ2-1; D remains unclear. The CDR3 contains 15 residues. From germline, CDR1 is SGHVS and CDR2 FQNEAQ. Trimming removed 1 base at V and 0 bases at J, with 7 bases between. CDR3 DNA: TGTGCCAGCAGCTTAGGAGAATTCTCCTACAATGAGCAGTTCTTC. This gives the protein CASSLGEFSYNEQFF.

V is TRBV12-3 or TRBV12-4 and J is TRBJ2-5; 8 nucleotides agree with TRBD2. The V segment lost 4 bases and the J segment 6 bases; nucleotides outside the gene matches: 7. This CDR3 spans 14 amino acids. For the CDR3, the DNA is TGTGCCAGCAGTTCACGGGGGGGTACGAAGACCCAGTACTTC. Its protein product is CASSSRGGTKTQYF.

V and J are TRBV20-1 and TRBJ2-7, with D possibly called TRBD1 or TRBD2 (5 bases each). V was trimmed by 3 bases and J by 2 bases, leaving 23 bases between them. Germline V gene lookup returns CDR1 DFQATT and CDR2 SNEGSKA (reference sequence). This CDR3 region has 17 residues. The CDR3 coding sequence is TGCAGTGCTAGTGGGGCCCGGGGCAACTTAGGGGCCTACGAGCAGTACTTC. This gives the protein CSASGARGNLGAYEQYF.

This rearrangement joins TRBV7-8 to TRBJ1-1; TRBD1 aligns across 10 bases. Germline V CDR1 and CDR2: SGHVS, FQNEAQ. V lost 1 base and J lost 1; bases outside the gene matches: 6. The CDR3 is 17 residues long. CDR3 loop: CASSLVTGGVGNTEAFF. CDR3 coding DNA: TGTGCCAGCAGCTTAGTGACAGGGGGCGTTGGGAACACTGAAGCTTTCTTT.